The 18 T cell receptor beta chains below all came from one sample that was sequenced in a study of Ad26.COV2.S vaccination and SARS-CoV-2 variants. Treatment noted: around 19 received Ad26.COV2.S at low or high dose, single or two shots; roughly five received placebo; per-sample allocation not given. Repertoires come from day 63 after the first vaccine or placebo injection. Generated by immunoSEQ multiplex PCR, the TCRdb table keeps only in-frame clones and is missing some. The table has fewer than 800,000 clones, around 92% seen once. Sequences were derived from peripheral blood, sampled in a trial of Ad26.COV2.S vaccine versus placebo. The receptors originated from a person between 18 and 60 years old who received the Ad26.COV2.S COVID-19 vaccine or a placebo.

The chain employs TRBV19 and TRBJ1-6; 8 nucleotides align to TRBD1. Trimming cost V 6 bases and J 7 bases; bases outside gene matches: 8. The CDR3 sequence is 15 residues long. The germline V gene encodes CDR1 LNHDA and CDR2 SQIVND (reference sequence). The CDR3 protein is CASRDRVNGNSPLHF. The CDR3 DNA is TGTGCCAGTAGGGACAGGGTAAACGGGAATTCACCCCTCCACTTT.

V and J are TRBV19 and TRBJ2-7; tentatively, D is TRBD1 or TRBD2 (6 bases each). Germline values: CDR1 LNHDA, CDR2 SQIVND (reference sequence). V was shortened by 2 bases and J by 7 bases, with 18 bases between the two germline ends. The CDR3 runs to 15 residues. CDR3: CASSIKQGTEGEQYF. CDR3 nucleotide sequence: TGTGCCAGTAGTATAAAACAGGGTACGGAGGGGGAGCAGTACTTC.

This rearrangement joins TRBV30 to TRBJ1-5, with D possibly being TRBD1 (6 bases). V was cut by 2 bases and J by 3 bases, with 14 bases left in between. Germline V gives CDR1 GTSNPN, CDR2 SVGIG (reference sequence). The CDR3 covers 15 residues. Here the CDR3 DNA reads TGTGCCTGGAGTCCCCCAAGGGGGGTCAATCAGCCCCAGCATTTT. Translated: CAWSPPRGVNQPQHF.

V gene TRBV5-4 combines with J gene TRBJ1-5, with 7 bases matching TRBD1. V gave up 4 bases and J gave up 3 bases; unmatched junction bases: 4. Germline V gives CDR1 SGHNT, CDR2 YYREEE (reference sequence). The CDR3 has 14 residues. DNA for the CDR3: TGTGCCAGCAGCCAGGGGGGACACAATCAGCCCCAGCATTTT. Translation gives CASSQGGHNQPQHF.

This CDR3 reads CASSRRGPGPYEQYF. The CDR3 region has the DNA TGTGCCAGCAGCCGTCGGGGGCCAGGTCCCTACGAGCAGTACTTC. The V and J genes are TRBV7-8 and TRBJ2-7; either TRBD1 or TRBD2 may fit D (6 bases each). The ends were cut back, 5 bases at V and 2 bases at J, with 16 bases in the middle. The CDR3 loop spans 15 amino acids. Germline assignment: CDR1 SGHVS and CDR2 FQNEAQ.

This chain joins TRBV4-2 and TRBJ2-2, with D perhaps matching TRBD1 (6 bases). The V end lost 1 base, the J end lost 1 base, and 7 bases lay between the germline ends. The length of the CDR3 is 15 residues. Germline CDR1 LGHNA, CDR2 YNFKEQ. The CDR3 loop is CASSQGTVNTGELFF. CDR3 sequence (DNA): TGTGCCAGCAGCCAAGGGACAGTGAACACCGGGGAGCTGTTTTTT.

CDR3 DNA: TGTGCCAGCAGCTTACGAATCCTAGCGGGAAACCAAGAGACCCAGTACTTC. Protein sequence: CASSLRILAGNQETQYF. The J gene is TRBJ2-5, the V gene TRBV11-2, with 9 bases matching TRBD2. Germline V gene data show CDR1 as SGHAT and CDR2 as FQNNGV. This CDR3 comprises 17 residues. Losses at the gene ends were 2 bases for V and 0 bases for J; bases not matched to a gene: 7.

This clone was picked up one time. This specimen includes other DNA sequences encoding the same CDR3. The CDR3 sequence: CASSSSGTGGDGYTF. The CDR3 DNA reads TGCGCCAGCAGCAGCTCCGGGACAGGGGGGGATGGCTACACCTTC. The chain combines TRBV5-1 with TRBJ1-2, with 11 nucleotides matching TRBD1. The V gene end was trimmed by 4 bases and the J gene end by 6 bases; junction bases not matched to a gene: 8. The CDR3 length is 15 residues. Looked up from germline, CDR1 is SGHRS and CDR2 is YFSETQ.

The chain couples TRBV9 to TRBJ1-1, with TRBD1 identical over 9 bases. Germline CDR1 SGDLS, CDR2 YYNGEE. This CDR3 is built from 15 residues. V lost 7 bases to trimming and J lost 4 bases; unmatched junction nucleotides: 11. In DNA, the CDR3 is TGTGCCAGCTCTCCGGGACAGGGAGTTGGCACTGAAGCTTTCTTT. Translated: CASSPGQGVGTEAFF. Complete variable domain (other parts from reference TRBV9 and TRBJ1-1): DSGVTQTPKHLITATGQRVTLRCSPRSGDLSVYWYQQSLDQGLQFLIQYYNGEERAKGNILERFSAQQFPDLHSELNLSSLELGDSALYFCASSPGQGVGTEAFFGQGTRLTVV.

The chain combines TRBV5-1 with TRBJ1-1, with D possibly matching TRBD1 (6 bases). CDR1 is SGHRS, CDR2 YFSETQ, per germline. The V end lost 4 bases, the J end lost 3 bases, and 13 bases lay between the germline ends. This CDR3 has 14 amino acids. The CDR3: CASSVGRGYTEAFF. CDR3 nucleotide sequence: TGCGCCAGCAGCGTAGGGAGGGGGTACACTGAAGCTTTCTTT.

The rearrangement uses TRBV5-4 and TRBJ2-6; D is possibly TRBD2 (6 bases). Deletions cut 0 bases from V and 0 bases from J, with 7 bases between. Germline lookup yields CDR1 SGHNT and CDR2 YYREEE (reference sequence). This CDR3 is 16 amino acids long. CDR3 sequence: CASSLARGSGANVLTF. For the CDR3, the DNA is TGTGCCAGCAGCTTGGCGCGGGGCTCTGGGGCCAACGTCCTGACTTTC. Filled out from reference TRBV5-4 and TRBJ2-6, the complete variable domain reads ETGVTQSPTHLIKTRGQQVTLRCSSQSGHNTVSWYQQALGQGPQFIFQYYREEENGRGNFPPRFSGLQFPNYSSELNVNALELDDSALYLCASSLARGSGANVLTFGAGSRLTVL.

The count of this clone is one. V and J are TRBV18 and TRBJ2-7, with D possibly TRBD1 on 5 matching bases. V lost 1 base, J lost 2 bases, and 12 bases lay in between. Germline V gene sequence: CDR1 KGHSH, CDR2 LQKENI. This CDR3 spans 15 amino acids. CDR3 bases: TGTGCCAGCTCACCACTAGGGGCCGGAGCCTACGAGCAGTACTTC. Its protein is CASSPLGAGAYEQYF. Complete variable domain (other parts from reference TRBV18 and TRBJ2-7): NAGVMQNPRHLVRRRGQEARLRCSPMKGHSHVYWYRQLPEEGLKFMVYLQKENIIDESGMPKERFSAEFPKEGPSILRIQQVVRGDSAAYFCASSPLGAGAYEQYFGPGTRLTVT.

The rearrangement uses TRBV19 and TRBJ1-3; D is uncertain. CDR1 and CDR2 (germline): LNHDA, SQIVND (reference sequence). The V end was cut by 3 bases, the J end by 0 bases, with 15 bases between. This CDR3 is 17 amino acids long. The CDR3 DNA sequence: TGTGCCAGTAGTATCGGGCCTCTTGGAACCTCTGGAAACACCATATATTTT. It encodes CASSIGPLGTSGNTIYF. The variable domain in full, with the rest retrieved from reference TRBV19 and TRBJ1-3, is DGGITQSPKYLFRKEGQNVTLSCEQNLNHDAMYWYRQDPGQGLRLIYYSQIVNDFQKGDIAEGYSVSREKKESFPLTVTSAQKNPTAFYLCASSIGPLGTSGNTIYFGEGSWLTVV.

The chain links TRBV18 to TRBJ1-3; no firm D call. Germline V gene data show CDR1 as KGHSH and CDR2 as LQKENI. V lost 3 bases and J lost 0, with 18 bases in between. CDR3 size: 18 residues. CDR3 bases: TGTGCCAGCTCACCCAATTACCCGGACTCGCGCTCTGGAAACACCATATATTTT. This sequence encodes CASSPNYPDSRSGNTIYF.

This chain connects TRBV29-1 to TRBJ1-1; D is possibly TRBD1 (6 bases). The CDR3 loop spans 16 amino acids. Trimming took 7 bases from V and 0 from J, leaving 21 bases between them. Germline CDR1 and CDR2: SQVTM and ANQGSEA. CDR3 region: CSAASGGPLVNTEAFF. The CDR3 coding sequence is TGCAGCGCCGCCTCCGGGGGGCCGTTAGTGAACACTGAAGCTTTCTTT.

The chain's CDR3 is CSAITGTTNYEQYF. The CDR3 DNA is TGCAGCGCTATTACCGGGACTACCAATTACGAGCAGTACTTC. This chain connects TRBV29-1 to TRBJ2-7; 7 bases are a match to TRBD2. The V gene's germline CDR1 is SQVTM and CDR2 ANQGSEA. V gave up 7 bases and J gave up 4 bases; unmatched junction bases: 13. The CDR3 runs to 14 residues.

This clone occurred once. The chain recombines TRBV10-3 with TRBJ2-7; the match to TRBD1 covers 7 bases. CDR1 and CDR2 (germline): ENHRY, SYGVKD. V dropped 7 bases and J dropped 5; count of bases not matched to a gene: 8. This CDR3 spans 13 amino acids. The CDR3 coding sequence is TGTGCCATCAATACCGGGACAGAGAACGAGCAGTACTTC. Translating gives CAINTGTENEQYF.

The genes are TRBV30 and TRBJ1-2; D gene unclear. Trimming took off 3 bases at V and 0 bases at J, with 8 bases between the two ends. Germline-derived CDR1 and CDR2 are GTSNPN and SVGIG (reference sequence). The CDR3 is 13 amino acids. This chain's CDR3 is CAWSSGTNYGYTF. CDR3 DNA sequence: TGTGCCTGGAGCTCAGGAACTAACTATGGCTACACCTTC.